The 14 T cell receptor beta chains presented below share a single source sample, sequenced in a study of blood T cell repertoires in COVID-19. The table came from immunoSEQ multiplex PCR; TCRdb's copy has only in-frame clones and leaves some out. The table shows 120,000 or so clones, with about 89% occurring only once. The sample taken for sequencing was peripheral blood. These receptors all stem from a woman between 70 and 85 years old with acute or convalescent COVID-19.

This clone was seen a few times. The chain couples TRBV12-3 or TRBV12-4 to TRBJ1-1; D unclear. This CDR3 spans 13 amino acids. V was pared by 3 bases and J by 1 base, with 6 bases between. Here the CDR3 DNA reads TGTGCCAGCAGTTTTGGCCAGAACACTGAAGCTTTCTTT. Translated: CASSFGQNTEAFF.

The chain employs TRBV11-2 and TRBJ2-7, with D unresolved. CDR1 and CDR2 from the germline V gene are SGHAT and FQNNGV. V lost 1 base, J lost 0 bases, and 4 bases lay in between. The CDR3 runs to 13 residues. DNA of the CDR3: TGTGCCAGCAGCTTAGGGAGCTCCTACGAGCAGTACTTC. As protein: CASSLGSSYEQYF.

This clone has a handful of counts. V usage is TRBV11-2 and J usage is TRBJ1-1, with a possible D match to TRBD1 (5 bases). Trimming took off 9 bases at V and 5 bases at J, with 16 bases between the two ends. Germline V lookup: CDR1 SGHAT, CDR2 FQNNGV. The CDR3 totals 13 residues. The CDR3 sequence: CASLNLRDTEAFF. In DNA, the CDR3 is TGTGCCAGTCTCAACCTCAGGGATACTGAAGCTTTCTTT.

J is TRBJ2-7 and V is TRBV5-3; D is undetermined. TRBV5-3 is an ORF; its function is uncertain. The length of the CDR3 is 13 residues. V gave up 1 base and J gave up 5 bases, with 10 bases separating them. The CDR3 spells CARSLLTENEQYF. CDR3 bases: TGTGCCAGAAGCTTGTTAACAGAAAACGAGCAGTACTTC.

This rearrangement joins TRBV7-3 to TRBJ2-4, with 9 bases aligning to TRBD1. Germline CDR1 is SGHTA and CDR2 is FQGTGA. V was pared by 5 bases and J by 1 base, with 3 bases of the junction left unmatched. The CDR3 consists of 15 residues. The CDR3 region has the DNA TGTGCCAGCAGCCTGACAGGGGGGGCCAAAAACATTCAGTACTTC. Residues: CASSLTGGAKNIQYF.

Comments on this clone: The sample holds other DNA sequences that translate to the same CDR3. This chain connects TRBV6-1 to TRBJ1-2; D ambiguous. Trimming removed 1 base at V and 5 bases at J, with 5 bases between. Germline V gene data show CDR1 as MNHNS and CDR2 as SASEGT. This CDR3 is 12 amino acids long. In DNA, the CDR3 is TGTGCCAGCAGTGAAGGGCCTTATGGCTACACCTTC. Translated: CASSEGPYGYTF.

This chain uses TRBV28 with TRBJ1-2; TRBD1 agrees at 7 bases. V lost 5 bases and J lost 4; bases outside the gene matches: 13. The CDR3 loop spans 16 amino acids. Germline lookup yields CDR1 MDHEN and CDR2 SYDVKM. The CDR3 is CASSALTGSKGYGYTF. As DNA, the CDR3 is TGTGCCAGCAGTGCCCTGACAGGGAGTAAGGGCTATGGCTACACCTTC.

This clone was seen just once. This chain links TRBV4-2 with TRBJ1-6; D is undetermined. The length of the CDR3 is 12 residues. Germline lookup yields CDR1 LGHNA and CDR2 YNFKEQ. Trimming stripped 1 base from V and 8 bases from J, with 3 bases between. The CDR3 DNA reads as TGTGCCAGCAGCCAAGGAGATTCACCCCTCCACTTT. Its translation is CASSQGDSPLHF.

The genes are TRBV5-1 and TRBJ2-1; TRBD2 matches 9 bases. The CDR3 has 15 amino acids. J gave up 2 bases and V 4 bases, and 4 bases lay outside the gene matches. Per the germline V gene, CDR1 is SGHRS and CDR2 is YFSETQ. Here the CDR3 reads CASSGSGGTYNEQFF. The CDR3 nucleotides read TGCGCCAGCAGCGGCAGCGGGGGGACCTACAATGAGCAGTTCTTC.

The chain employs TRBV5-4 and TRBJ1-4; perhaps TRBD1 as D (5 bases). V was trimmed by 1 base and J by 4 bases, leaving 8 bases between them. This CDR3 is 14 amino acids long. The germline gives CDR1 SGHNT, CDR2 YYREEE (reference sequence). The CDR3 loop is CASSLRQGNEKLFF. The DNA of the CDR3 is TGTGCCAGCAGCTTGAGGCAGGGTAATGAAAAACTGTTTTTT.

The chain recombines TRBV7-6 with TRBJ2-3; the match to TRBD1 covers 7 bases. The CDR3 covers 15 residues. V trimming: 4 bases; J trimming: 2 bases; junction bases outside the gene matches: 6. In germline, CDR1 is SGHVS, CDR2 FNYEAQ. CDR3 protein: CASSSPGTATDTQYF. Here the CDR3 DNA reads TGTGCCAGCAGCTCCCCCGGGACAGCCACAGATACGCAGTATTTT.

The rearrangement links TRBV28 to TRBJ1-2, with TRBD1 matching 8 bases. Germline CDR1 and CDR2: MDHEN and SYDVKM. The CDR3 extends over 13 amino acids. The J segment lost 3 bases and the V segment lost 6 bases, leaving 3 bases of the junction unmatched. In nucleotides, the CDR3 is TGTGCCAGCAGCAAGACAGGGGACTATGGCTACACCTTC. This translates into CASSKTGDYGYTF.

This chain links TRBV24-1 with TRBJ2-2; 8 bases align to TRBD1. Trimming at V came to 2 bases and at J to 4 bases, leaving 5 bases not matched to a gene. Germline CDR1 reads KGHDR; CDR2 reads SFDVKD. The length of the CDR3 is 16 residues. The CDR3 reads CATSDSWQGATGELFF. CDR3 in DNA: TGTGCCACCAGTGATTCCTGGCAGGGGGCCACCGGGGAGCTGTTTTTT.

V is TRBV28 and J is TRBJ1-5; D might be TRBD1 (5 bases). The V and J ends lost 6 bases and 5 bases respectively, with 17 bases between them. The CDR3 extends over 15 amino acids. Germline CDR1 is MDHEN and CDR2 is SYDVKM. CDR3 in DNA: TGTGCCAGCAGCCAAGTAACAGGAGCCGATCAGCCCCAGCATTTT. This codes for CASSQVTGADQPQHF. Using reference TRBV28 and TRBJ1-5 for the parts outside the CDR3, the full variable domain is DVKVTQSSRYLVKRTGEKVFLECVQDMDHENMFWYRQDPGLGLRLIYFSYDVKMKEKGDIPEGYSVSREKKERFSLILESASTNQTSMYLCASSQVTGADQPQHFGDGTRLSIL.